The clone carrying this T cell receptor (beta chain) has ten or more counts. The source material, RNA transcripts, was used to amplify TCR beta CDR3 regions. The TCR CDR3 first-round RT-PCR relied on the HTBI primer set. Via MiXCR, TCRdb re-called the multiplex PCR reads, giving one row per CDR3 protein. The repertoire consists of about 52,000 distinct CDR3 sequences, with less than 60% occurring once and the leading ten covering roughly 9.7%. This entry belongs to a study of T cells in Graves' hyperthyroidism and ophthalmopathy. Trimming stripped 4 bases from V and 0 bases from J, with 8 bases between. Germline CDR1 and CDR2: SGHTS and YDEGEE. CDR3 length: 14 amino acids.

Sequencing was carried out using blood. The sequence derives from a woman in her forties or fifties with Graves' ophthalmopathy. The chain employs TRBV5-8 and TRBJ2-1, with unresolved D. The DNA for the CDR3 is TGTGCCAGCAGCCCCCTGGACTCCTACAATGAGCAGTTCTTC. This codes for CASSPLDSYNEQFF.